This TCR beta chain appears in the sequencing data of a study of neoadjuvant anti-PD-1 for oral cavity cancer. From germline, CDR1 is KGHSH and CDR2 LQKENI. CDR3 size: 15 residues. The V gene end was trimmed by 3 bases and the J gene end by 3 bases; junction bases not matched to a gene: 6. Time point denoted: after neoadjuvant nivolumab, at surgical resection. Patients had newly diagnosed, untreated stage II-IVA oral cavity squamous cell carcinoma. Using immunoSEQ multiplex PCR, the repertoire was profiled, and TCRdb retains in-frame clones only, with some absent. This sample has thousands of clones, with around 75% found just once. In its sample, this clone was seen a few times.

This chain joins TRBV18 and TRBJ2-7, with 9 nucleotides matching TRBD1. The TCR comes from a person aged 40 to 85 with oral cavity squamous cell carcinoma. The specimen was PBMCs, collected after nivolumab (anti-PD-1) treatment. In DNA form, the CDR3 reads TGTGCCAGCTCACCTCAGGGACAGGGAGTCTACGAGCAGTACTTC. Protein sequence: CASSPQGQGVYEQYF.